This TCR beta chain was obtained from a study of tumor and adjacent non-tumor tissue in lung cancer. Turning to the study itself: On average, productive TCRbeta reads reached some 4.2 million per sample.

A modified ARM-PCR protocol with three rounds of nested PCR amplified TCRbeta. TCRdb ran MiXCR on the multiplex PCR reads and lists one entry per CDR3 protein. The table shows fewer than 75,000 distinct CDR3 sequences, with around three quarters occurring only once. CDR3 size: 14 residues. Germline loops: CDR1 DFQATT, CDR2 SNEGSKA (reference sequence). The template was RNA from unsorted bulk tissue. Distant lung tissue was collected more than 3 cm away from the tumor edge. The sample was distant non-tumor lung tissue. The origin of this receptor is a man in his sixties with non-small cell lung cancer. V gene TRBV20-1 combines with J gene TRBJ2-1, with 10 bases matching TRBD2. The J call may be incorrect, as the DNA end agrees better with TRBJ2-7. The CDR3 loop is CSARDLLAGDGQYF. In DNA form, the CDR3 reads TGCAGTGCTAGAGATCTGCTAGCGGGAGATGGGCAGTACTTC.